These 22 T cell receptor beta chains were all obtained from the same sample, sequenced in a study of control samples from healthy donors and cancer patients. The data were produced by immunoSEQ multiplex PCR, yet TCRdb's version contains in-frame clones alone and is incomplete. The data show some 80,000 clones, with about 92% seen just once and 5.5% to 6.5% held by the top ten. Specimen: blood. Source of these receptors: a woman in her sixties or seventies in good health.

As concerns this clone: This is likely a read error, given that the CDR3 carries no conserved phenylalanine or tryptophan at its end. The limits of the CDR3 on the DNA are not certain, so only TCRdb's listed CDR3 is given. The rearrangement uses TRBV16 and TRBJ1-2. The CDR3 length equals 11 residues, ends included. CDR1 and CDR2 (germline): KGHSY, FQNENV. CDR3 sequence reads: CASSQSGPQAY.

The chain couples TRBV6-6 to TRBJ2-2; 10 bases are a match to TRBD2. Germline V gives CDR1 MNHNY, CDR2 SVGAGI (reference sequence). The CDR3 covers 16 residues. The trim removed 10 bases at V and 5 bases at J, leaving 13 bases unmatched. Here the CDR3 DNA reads TGTGCCACCACCGGGCCGGGACTAGCGTCGACCGGGGAGCTGTTTTTT. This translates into CATTGPGLASTGELFF.

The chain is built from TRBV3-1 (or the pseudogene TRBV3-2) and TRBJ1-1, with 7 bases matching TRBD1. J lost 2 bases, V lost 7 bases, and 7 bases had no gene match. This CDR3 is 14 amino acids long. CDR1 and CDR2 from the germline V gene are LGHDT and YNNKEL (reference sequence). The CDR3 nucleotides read TGTGCCAGCACCTCGGACAGGAAAAACACTGAAGCTTTCTTT. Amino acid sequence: CASTSDRKNTEAFF.

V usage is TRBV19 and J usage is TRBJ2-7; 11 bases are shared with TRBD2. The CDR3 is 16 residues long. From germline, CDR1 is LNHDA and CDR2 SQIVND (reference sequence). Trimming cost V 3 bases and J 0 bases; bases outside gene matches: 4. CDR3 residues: CASSMGGTSGSYEQYF. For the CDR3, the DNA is TGTGCCAGTAGTATGGGAGGGACTAGCGGCTCCTACGAGCAGTACTTC.

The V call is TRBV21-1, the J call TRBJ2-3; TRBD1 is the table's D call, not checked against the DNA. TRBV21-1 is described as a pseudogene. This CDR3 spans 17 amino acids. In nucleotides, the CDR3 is TGTGCCAGCAGCAAAGGGGACAGGTCAGCTAGCACAGATACGCAGTATTTT. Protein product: CASSKGDRSASTDTQYF.

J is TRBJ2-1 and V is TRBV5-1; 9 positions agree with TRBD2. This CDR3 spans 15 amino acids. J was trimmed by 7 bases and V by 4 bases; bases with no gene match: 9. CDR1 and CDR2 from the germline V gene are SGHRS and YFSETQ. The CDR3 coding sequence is TGCGCCAGCAGCCTATTCCTAGCGGGGCTTAATGAGCAGTTCTTC. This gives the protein CASSLFLAGLNEQFF.

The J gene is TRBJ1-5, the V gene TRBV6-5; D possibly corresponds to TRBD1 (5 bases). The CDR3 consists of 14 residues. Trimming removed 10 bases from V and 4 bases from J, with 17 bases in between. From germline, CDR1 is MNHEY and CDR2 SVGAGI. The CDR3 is CATDPEGQNQPQHF. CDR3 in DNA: TGTGCCACCGACCCCGAAGGACAAAATCAGCCCCAGCATTTT.

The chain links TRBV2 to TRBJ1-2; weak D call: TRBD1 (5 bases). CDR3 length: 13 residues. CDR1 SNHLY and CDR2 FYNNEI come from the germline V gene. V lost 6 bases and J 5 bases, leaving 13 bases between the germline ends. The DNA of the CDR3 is TGTGCCAGCAGGGGCGGGGACGGTTATGGCTACACCTTC. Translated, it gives CASRGGDGYGYTF. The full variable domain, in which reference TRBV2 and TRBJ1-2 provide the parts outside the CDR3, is EPEVTQTPSHQVTQMGQEVILRCVPISNHLYFYWYRQILGQKVEFLVSFYNNEISEKSEIFDDQFSVERPDGSNFTLKIRSTKLEDSAMYFCASRGGDGYGYTFGSGTRLTVV.

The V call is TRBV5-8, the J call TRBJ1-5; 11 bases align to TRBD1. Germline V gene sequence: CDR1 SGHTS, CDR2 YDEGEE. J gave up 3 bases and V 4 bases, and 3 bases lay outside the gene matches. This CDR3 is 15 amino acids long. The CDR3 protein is CASSPGQGANQPQHF. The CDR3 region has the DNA TGTGCCAGCAGCCCCGGACAGGGGGCCAATCAGCCCCAGCATTTT.

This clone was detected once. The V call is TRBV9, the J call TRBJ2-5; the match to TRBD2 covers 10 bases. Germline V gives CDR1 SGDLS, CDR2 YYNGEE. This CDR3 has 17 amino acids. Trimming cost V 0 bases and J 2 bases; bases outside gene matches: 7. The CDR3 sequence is CASSVVPTSGVQETQYF. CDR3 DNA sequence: TGTGCCAGCAGCGTAGTTCCCACTAGCGGGGTTCAAGAGACCCAGTACTTC.

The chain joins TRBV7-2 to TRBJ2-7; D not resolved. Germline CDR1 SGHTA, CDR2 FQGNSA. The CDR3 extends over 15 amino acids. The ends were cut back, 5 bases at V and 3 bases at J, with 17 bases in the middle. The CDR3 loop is CASSLLRGGFYEQYF. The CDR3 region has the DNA TGTGCCAGCAGCCTTCTGAGAGGCGGTTTCTACGAGCAGTACTTC.

The CDR3 DNA is TGTGCCAGTACAGGGTCGGGGGCCGGGTGGCGCAATCAGCCCCAGCATTTT. It encodes CASTGSGAGWRNQPQHF. The gene calls are TRBV19 and TRBJ1-5, with D possibly matching TRBD1 (6 bases). Germline V CDR1 and CDR2: LNHDA, SQIVND (reference sequence). The V gene lost 7 bases and the J gene lost 2 bases, with 21 bases spanning the gap. The CDR3 sequence is 17 residues long.

CDR3 protein: CASSLVVETQYF. CDR3 nucleotides: TGTGCCAGCAGCTTAGTAGTGGAGACCCAGTACTTC. This sequence joins TRBV11-2 and TRBJ2-5; D not resolved. Deletions cut 1 base from V and 5 bases from J, with 5 bases between. Germline V gene data show CDR1 as SGHAT and CDR2 as FQNNGV. This CDR3 is 12 amino acids long.

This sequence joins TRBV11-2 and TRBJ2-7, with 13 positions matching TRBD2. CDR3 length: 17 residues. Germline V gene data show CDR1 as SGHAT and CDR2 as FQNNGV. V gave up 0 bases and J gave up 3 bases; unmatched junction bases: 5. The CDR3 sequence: CASSLDGTSGVGYEQYF. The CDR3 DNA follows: TGTGCCAGCAGCTTAGATGGGACTAGCGGGGTTGGCTACGAGCAGTACTTC.

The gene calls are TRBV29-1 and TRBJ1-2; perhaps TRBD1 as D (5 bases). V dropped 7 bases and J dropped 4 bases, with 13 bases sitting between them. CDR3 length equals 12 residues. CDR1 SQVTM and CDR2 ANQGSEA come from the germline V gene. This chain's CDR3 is CSAQQQGYGYTF. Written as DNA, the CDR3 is TGCAGCGCCCAACAGCAGGGCTATGGCTACACCTTC.

As DNA, the CDR3 is TGTGCCAGCAGCTATCTAGCGGCGAGCTCCTACGAGCAGTACTTC. Translating gives CASSYLAASSYEQYF. The gene calls are TRBV11-2 and TRBJ2-7; 7 bases fit TRBD2. Germline assignment: CDR1 SGHAT and CDR2 FQNNGV. After removal of 4 bases from V and 0 bases from J, the junction contained 6 bases not matched to a gene. CDR3 size: 15 residues.

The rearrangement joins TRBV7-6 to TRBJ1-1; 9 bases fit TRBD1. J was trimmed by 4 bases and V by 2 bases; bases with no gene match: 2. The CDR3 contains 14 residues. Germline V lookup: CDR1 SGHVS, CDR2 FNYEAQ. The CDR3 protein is CASSLTTGGTEAFF. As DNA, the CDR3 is TGTGCCAGCAGCTTAACGACAGGGGGCACTGAAGCTTTCTTT.

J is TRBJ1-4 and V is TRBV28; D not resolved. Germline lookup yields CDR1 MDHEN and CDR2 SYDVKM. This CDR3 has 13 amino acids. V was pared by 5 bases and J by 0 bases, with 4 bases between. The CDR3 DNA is TGTGCCAGCAGTGCCGCAACTAATGAAAAACTGTTTTTT. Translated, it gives CASSAATNEKLFF.

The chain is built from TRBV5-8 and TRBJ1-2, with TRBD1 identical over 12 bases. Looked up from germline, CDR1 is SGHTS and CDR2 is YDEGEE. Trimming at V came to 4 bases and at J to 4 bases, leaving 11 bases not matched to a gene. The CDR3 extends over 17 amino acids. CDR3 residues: CASSPYGTGGVGYGYTF. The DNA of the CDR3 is TGTGCCAGCAGCCCTTACGGGACAGGGGGCGTCGGCTATGGCTACACCTTC.

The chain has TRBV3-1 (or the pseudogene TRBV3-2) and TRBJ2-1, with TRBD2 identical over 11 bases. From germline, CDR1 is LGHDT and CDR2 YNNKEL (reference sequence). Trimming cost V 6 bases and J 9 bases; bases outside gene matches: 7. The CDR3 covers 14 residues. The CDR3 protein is CASSIAGGPGEQFF. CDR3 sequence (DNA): TGTGCCAGCAGTATAGCGGGAGGGCCGGGTGAGCAGTTCTTC.

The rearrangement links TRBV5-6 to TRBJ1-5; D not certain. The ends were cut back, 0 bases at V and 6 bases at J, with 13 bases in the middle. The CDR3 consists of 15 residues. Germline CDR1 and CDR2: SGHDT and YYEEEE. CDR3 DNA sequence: TGTGCCAGCAGCTTGGGGGGTAGGGCGGGTCAGCCCCAGCATTTT. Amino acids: CASSLGGRAGQPQHF.

The DNA of the CDR3 is TGTGCCAGCAGTTTAGGGGGTAGGAACACTATGAACACTGAAGCTTTCTTT. Its translation is CASSLGGRNTMNTEAFF. The chain couples TRBV28 to TRBJ1-1, with a tentative D call TRBD1 (5 bases). The germline V and J ends were trimmed by 2 bases and 0 bases, with 16 bases remaining between them. The CDR3 totals 17 residues. Germline CDR1 and CDR2: MDHEN and SYDVKM.